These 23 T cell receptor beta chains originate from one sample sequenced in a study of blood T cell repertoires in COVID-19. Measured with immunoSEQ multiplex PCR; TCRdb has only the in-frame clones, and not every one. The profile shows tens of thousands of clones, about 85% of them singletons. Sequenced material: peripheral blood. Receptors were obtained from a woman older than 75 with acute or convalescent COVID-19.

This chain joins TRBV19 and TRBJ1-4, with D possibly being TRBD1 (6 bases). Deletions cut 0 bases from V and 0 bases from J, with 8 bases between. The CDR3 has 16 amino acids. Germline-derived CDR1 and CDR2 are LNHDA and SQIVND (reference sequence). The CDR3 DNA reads TGTGCCAGTAGTATAGAGACAGGATCAACTAATGAAAAACTGTTTTTT. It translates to CASSIETGSTNEKLFF.

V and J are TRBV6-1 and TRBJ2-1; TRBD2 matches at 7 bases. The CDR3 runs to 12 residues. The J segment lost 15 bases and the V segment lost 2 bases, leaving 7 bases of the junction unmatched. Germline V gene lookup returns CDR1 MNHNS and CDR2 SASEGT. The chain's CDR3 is CASSERRTSPFF. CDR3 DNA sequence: TGTGCCAGCAGTGAAAGACGGACTAGTCCGTTCTTC.

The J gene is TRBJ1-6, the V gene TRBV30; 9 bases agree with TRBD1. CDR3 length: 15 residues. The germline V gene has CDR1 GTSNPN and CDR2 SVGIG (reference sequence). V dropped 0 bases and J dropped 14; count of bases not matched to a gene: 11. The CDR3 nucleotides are TGTGCCTGGAGTGTACAGGGACAGGGTATAGTTGCCCTCCACTTT. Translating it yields CAWSVQGQGIVALHF.

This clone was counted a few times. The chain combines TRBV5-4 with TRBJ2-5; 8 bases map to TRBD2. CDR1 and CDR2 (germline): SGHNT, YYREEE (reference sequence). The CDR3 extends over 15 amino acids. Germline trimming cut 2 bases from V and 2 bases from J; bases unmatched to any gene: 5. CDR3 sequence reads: CASSFLLAAQETQYF. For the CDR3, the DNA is TGTGCCAGCAGCTTTTTACTAGCGGCACAAGAGACCCAGTACTTC.

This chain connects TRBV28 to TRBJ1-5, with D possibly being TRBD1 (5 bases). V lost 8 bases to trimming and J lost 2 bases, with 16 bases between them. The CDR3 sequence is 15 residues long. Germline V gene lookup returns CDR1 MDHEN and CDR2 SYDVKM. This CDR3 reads CASQTGGGGNQPQHF. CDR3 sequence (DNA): TGTGCCAGCCAAACGGGCGGAGGGGGCAATCAGCCCCAGCATTTT.

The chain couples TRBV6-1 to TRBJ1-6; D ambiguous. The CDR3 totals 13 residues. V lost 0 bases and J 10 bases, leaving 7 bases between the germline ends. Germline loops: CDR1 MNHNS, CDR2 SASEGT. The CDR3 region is CASSEAAISPLHF. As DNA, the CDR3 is TGTGCCAGCAGTGAAGCGGCCATCTCACCCCTCCACTTT.

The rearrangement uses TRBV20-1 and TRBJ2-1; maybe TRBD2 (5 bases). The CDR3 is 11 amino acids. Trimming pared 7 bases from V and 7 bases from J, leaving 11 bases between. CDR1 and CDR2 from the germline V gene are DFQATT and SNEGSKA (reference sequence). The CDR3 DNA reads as TGCAGTGTTGAGAGGGTTAATGAGCAGTTCTTC. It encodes CSVERVNEQFF.

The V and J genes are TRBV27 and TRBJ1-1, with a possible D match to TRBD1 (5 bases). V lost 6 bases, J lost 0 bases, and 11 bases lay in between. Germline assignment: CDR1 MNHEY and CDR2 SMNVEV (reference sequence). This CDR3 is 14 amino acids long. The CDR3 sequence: CASSRGGMNTEAFF. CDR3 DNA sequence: TGTGCCAGCAGCCGGGGGGGGATGAACACTGAAGCTTTCTTT.

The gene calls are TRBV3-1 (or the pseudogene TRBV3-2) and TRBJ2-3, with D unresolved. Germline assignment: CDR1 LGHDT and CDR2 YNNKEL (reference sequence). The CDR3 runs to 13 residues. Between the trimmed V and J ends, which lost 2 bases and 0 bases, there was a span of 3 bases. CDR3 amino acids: CASSQRSTDTQYF. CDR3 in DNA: TGTGCCAGCAGCCAACGGAGCACAGATACGCAGTATTTT.

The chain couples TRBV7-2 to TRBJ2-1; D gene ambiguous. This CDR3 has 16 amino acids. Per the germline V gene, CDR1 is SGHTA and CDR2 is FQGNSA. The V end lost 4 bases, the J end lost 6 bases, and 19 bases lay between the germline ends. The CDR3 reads CASSSPKRLTPNEQFF. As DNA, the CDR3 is TGTGCCAGCAGCTCACCGAAAAGACTCACTCCCAATGAGCAGTTCTTC.

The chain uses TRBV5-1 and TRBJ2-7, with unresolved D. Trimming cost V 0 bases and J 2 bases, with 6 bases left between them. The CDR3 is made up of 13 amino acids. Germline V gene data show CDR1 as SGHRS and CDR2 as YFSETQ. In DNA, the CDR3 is TGCGCCAGCAGCTTGGTACAGCCCTACGAGCAGTACTTC. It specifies CASSLVQPYEQYF.

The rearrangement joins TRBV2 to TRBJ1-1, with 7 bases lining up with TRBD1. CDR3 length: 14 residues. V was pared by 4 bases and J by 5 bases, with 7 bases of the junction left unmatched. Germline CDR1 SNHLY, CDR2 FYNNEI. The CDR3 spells CASSVQGDGTEAFF. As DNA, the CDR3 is TGTGCCAGCAGTGTCCAGGGGGACGGGACTGAAGCTTTCTTT.

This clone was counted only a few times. CDR3 residues: CASSQDRGGRHTSGNTIYF. Here the CDR3 DNA reads TGTGCCAGCAGCCAAGACAGGGGTGGTCGGCACACCTCTGGAAACACCATATATTTT. This chain joins TRBV14 and TRBJ1-3; a possible D gene is TRBD1 (6 bases). V was cut by 0 bases and J by 0 bases, with 18 bases left in between. The length of the CDR3 is 19 residues. Germline CDR1 is SGHDN and CDR2 is FVKESK.

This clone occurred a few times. The CDR3 coding sequence is TGTGCCAGCAGCTTCTCCTGGGACAGGGTGAATGAGCAGTACTTC. Amino acids: CASSFSWDRVNEQYF. The rearrangement links TRBV7-2 to TRBJ2-7, with 9 bases aligning to TRBD1. Trimming cost V 3 bases and J 7 bases; bases outside gene matches: 10. The germline V gene encodes CDR1 SGHTA and CDR2 FQGNSA. The CDR3 loop spans 15 amino acids.

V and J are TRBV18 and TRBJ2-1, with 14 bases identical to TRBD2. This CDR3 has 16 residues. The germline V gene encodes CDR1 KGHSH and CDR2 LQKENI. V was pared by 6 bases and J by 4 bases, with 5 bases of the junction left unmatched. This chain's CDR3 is CASSGLAGVAYNEQFF. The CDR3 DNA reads TGTGCCAGCTCGGGACTAGCGGGAGTAGCTTACAATGAGCAGTTCTTC.

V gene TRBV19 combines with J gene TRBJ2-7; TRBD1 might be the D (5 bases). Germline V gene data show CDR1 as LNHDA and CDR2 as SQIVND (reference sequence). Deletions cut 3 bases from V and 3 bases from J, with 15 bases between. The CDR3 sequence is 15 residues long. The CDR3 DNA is TGTGCCAGTAGTATCCAGGGAAGGGGAAACTACGAGCAGTACTTC. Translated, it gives CASSIQGRGNYEQYF.

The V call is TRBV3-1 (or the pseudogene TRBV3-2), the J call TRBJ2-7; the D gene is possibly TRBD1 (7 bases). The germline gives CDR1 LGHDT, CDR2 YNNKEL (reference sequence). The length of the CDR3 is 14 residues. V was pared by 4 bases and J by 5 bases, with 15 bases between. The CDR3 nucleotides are TGTGCCAGCAGCCCACGGACAGGAGGGGACGAGCAGTACTTC. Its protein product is CASSPRTGGDEQYF.

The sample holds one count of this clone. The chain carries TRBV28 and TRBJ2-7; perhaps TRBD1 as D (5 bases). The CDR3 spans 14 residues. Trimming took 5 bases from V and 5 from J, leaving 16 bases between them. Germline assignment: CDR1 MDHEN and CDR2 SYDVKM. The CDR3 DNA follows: TGTGCCAGCAGTCCAGGGTCAGATACAAACGAGCAGTACTTC. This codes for CASSPGSDTNEQYF.

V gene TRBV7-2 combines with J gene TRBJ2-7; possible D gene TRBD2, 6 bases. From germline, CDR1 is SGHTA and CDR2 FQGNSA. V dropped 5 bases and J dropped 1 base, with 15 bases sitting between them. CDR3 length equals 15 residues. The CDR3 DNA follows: TGTGCCAGCAGCGTAGTTCATAGCGGTTCCTACGAGCAGTACTTC. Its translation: CASSVVHSGSYEQYF.

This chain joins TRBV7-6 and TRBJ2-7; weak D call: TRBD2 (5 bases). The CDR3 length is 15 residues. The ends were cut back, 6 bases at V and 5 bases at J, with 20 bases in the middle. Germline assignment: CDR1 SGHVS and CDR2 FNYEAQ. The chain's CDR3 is CASSLSGYKGDEQYF. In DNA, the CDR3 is TGTGCCAGCAGTCTCTCGGGGTACAAAGGCGACGAGCAGTACTTC.

In DNA form, the CDR3 reads TGTGCCAGCAGTGTGCGGAGTACTGGGGAAAAACTGTTTTTT. This translates into CASSVRSTGEKLFF. The chain is built from TRBV2 and TRBJ1-4; no firm D call. Per germline, CDR1 SNHLY and CDR2 FYNNEI. V was trimmed by 4 bases and J by 8 bases, leaving 14 bases between them. The CDR3 loop spans 14 amino acids.

CDR3 bases: TGTGCCAGCAGCCAAACGGGGGGAGCTGGAAACACCATATATTTT. As protein: CASSQTGGAGNTIYF. This rearrangement joins TRBV3-1 (or the pseudogene TRBV3-2) to TRBJ1-3; D is possibly TRBD1 (5 bases). The CDR3 totals 15 residues. Trimming took 2 bases from V and 2 from J, leaving 10 bases between them. Germline loops: CDR1 LGHDT, CDR2 YNNKEL (reference sequence).

Written as DNA, the CDR3 is TGCGCCAGCAGCCAATACGTTCAACTAAGAGAGACCCAGTACTTC. Protein: CASSQYVQLRETQYF. The chain links TRBV4-1 to TRBJ2-5; unclear D gene. V was cut by 2 bases and J by 4 bases, with 14 bases left in between. CDR3 length equals 15 residues. The germline V gene has CDR1 MGHRA and CDR2 YSYEKL.